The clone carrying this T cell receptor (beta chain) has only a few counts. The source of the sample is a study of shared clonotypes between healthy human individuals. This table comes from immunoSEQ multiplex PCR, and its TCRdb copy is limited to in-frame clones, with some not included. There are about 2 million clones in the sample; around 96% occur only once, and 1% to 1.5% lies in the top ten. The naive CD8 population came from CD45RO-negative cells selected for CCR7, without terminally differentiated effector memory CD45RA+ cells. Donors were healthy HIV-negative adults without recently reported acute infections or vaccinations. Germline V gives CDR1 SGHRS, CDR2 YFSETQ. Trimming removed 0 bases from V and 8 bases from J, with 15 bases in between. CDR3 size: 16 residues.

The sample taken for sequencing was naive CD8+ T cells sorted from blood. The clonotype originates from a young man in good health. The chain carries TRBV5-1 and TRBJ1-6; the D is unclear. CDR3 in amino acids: CASSLGPPGGYSPLHF. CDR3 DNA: TGCGCCAGCAGCTTGGGGCCTCCAGGAGGCTATTCACCCCTCCACTTT.